This record looks at one T cell receptor beta chain sequence and its context. The sample belongs to a study of shared clonotypes between healthy human individuals. Sequencing was performed with immunoSEQ multiplex PCR; in TCRdb, only in-frame clones are kept and a portion is missing. The profile shows 450,000 to 500,000 clones, around four fifths of them singletons. CDR1 is LNHNV, CDR2 YYDKDF, per germline (reference sequence). CDR3 size: 14 residues. V was cut by 5 bases and J by 7 bases, with 18 bases left in between. The rearrangement joins TRBV15 to TRBJ2-7; D might be TRBD1 (6 bases). The sample taken for sequencing was PBMCs. The receptor was derived from a middle-aged woman in good health. Some clones in this sample may be carry-over from other donors' samples. DNA for the CDR3: TGTGCCACCAGCCTTGGGACAACGGAACTTGAGCAGTACTTC. This codes for CATSLGTTELEQYF.